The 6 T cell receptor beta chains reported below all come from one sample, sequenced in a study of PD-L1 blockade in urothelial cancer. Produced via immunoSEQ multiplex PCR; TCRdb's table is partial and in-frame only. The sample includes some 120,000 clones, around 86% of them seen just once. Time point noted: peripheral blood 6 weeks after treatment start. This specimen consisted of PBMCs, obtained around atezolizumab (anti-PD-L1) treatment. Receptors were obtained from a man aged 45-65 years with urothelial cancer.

CDR3 coding DNA: TGTGCCATCAGCGAACGACAGGGAAACATTCAGTACTTC. The encoded protein is CAISERQGNIQYF. J is TRBJ2-4 and V is TRBV10-3; TRBD1 matches at 7 bases. The CDR3 consists of 13 residues. V lost 6 bases, J lost 6 bases, and 5 bases stayed unmatched. The germline V gene has CDR1 ENHRY and CDR2 SYGVKD.

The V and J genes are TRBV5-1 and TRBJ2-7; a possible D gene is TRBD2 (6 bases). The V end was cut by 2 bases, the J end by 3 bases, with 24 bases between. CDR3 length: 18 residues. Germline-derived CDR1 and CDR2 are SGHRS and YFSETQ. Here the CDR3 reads CASSLLGFGGGNLYEQYF. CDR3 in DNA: TGCGCCAGCAGCTTATTGGGGTTTGGCGGAGGGAATCTCTACGAGCAGTACTTC.

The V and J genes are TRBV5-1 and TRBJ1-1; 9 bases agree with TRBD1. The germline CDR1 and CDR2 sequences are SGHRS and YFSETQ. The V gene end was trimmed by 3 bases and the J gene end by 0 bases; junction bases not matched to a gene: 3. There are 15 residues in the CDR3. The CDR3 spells CASSSGTGMNTEAFF. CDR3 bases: TGCGCCAGCAGCTCCGGGACAGGGATGAACACTGAAGCTTTCTTT.

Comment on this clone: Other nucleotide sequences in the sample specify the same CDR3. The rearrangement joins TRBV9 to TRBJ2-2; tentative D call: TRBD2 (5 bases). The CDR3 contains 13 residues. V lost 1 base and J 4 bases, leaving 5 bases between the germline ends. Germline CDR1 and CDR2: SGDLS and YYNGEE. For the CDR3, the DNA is TGTGCCAGCAGCGTACGGGGCACCGGGGAGCTGTTTTTT. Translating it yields CASSVRGTGELFF. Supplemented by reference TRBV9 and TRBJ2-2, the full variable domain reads DSGVTQTPKHLITATGQRVTLRCSPRSGDLSVYWYQQSLDQGLQFLIQYYNGEERAKGNILERFSAQQFPDLHSELNLSSLELGDSALYFCASSVRGTGELFFGEGSRLTVL.

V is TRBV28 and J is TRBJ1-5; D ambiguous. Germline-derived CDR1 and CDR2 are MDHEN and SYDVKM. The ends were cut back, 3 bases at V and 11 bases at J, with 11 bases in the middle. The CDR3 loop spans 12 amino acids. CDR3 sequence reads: CASSFHPQSQHF. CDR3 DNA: TGTGCCAGCAGTTTCCACCCACAGTCCCAGCATTTT.

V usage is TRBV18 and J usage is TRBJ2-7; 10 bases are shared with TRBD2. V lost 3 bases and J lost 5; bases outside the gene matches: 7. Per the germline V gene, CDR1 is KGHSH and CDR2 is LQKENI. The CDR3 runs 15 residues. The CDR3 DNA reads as TGTGCCAGCTCACCGTATACCGGGACTAGCGACGAGCAGTACTTC. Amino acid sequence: CASSPYTGTSDEQYF.